One sample yielded the 15 T cell receptor beta chains listed below, sequenced in a study of T cells in localized non-small cell lung cancer. Produced via immunoSEQ multiplex PCR; TCRdb's table is partial and in-frame only. The table has 30,000 to 35,000 clones, roughly 90% seen once. The specimen was peripheral blood, collected before any cancer treatment. These receptor sequences come from a woman aged 40 to 75 with stage I lung adenocarcinoma.

This clone has just one count. CDR3: CAVNNGGNTEAFF. The DNA for the CDR3 is TGTGCCGTCAACAACGGGGGGAACACTGAAGCTTTCTTT. The chain couples TRBV5-4 to TRBJ1-1; D is perhaps TRBD1 (5 bases). This CDR3 contains 13 residues. The V end was cut by 10 bases, the J end by 1 base, with 14 bases between. Germline V gene lookup returns CDR1 SGHNT and CDR2 YYREEE (reference sequence).

This clone showed up just a few times. V is TRBV5-6 and J is TRBJ1-5; tentatively, D is TRBD1 (6 bases). The CDR3 consists of 17 residues. V lost 0 bases, J lost 0 bases, and 13 bases lay in between. Germline V gives CDR1 SGHDT, CDR2 YYEEEE. The CDR3: CASSLALGADSNQPQHF. CDR3 in DNA: TGTGCCAGCAGCTTGGCCTTGGGGGCGGATAGCAATCAGCCCCAGCATTTT.

The chain joins TRBV12-5 to TRBJ2-5; 11 nucleotides line up with TRBD2. The CDR3 contains 16 residues. Trimming cost V 6 bases and J 3 bases; bases outside gene matches: 9. The germline gives CDR1 LGHNT, CDR2 FRNRAP. The CDR3 protein is CASGPIGTSGKETQYF. The CDR3 nucleotides are TGTGCTAGTGGACCTATCGGGACTAGCGGAAAAGAGACCCAGTACTTC.

The chain carries TRBV19 and TRBJ1-1, with TRBD1 as a possible D gene (6 bases). V lost 8 bases and J lost 5, with 12 bases in between. CDR1 LNHDA and CDR2 SQIVND come from the germline V gene (reference sequence). This CDR3 has 12 residues. CDR3 loop: CASDPGVTEAFF. In DNA, the CDR3 is TGTGCCAGTGATCCAGGGGTGACTGAAGCTTTCTTT.

On this clone itself: This CDR3 is also generated by other DNA sequences in the sample. The rearrangement links TRBV19 to TRBJ1-1; D is unresolved. V was cut by 1 base and J by 2 bases, with 5 bases left in between. This CDR3 has 13 amino acids. CDR1 and CDR2 from the germline V gene are LNHDA and SQIVND (reference sequence). The CDR3 DNA reads as TGTGCCAGTAGTATAGCGGATAACACTGAAGCTTTCTTT. Encoded protein: CASSIADNTEAFF.

The V gene is TRBV19, the J gene TRBJ2-3, with D uncertain. There are 15 residues in the CDR3. Per germline, CDR1 LNHDA and CDR2 SQIVND (reference sequence). The V and J ends lost 4 bases and 1 base respectively, with 12 bases between them. The chain's CDR3 is CASSTPHMGTDTQYF. CDR3 nucleotides: TGTGCCAGTAGTACCCCTCACATGGGCACAGATACGCAGTATTTT.

This chain uses TRBV4-3 with TRBJ2-7; tentative D call: TRBD2 (6 bases). V was shortened by 0 bases and J by 1 base, with 7 bases between the two germline ends. The CDR3 loop spans 14 amino acids. Germline V CDR1 and CDR2: LGHNA, YSLEER. CDR3 DNA sequence: TGCGCCAGCAGCCAAGACGCGGGGTCCTACGAGCAGTACTTC. Its translation: CASSQDAGSYEQYF.

This rearrangement joins TRBV7-9 to TRBJ1-1, with D maybe TRBD1 (5 bases). Germline V gene lookup returns CDR1 SEHNR and CDR2 FQNEAQ (reference sequence). This CDR3 comprises 16 residues. Between the trimmed V and J ends, which lost 1 base and 1 base, there was a span of 13 bases. CDR3 DNA sequence: TGTGCCAGCAGCTTAGGAGGGGCAGGTGGGAACACTGAAGCTTTCTTT. Protein product: CASSLGGAGGNTEAFF.

The chain joins TRBV5-6 to TRBJ1-1; no clear D. This CDR3 contains 14 residues. V was pared by 2 bases and J by 5 bases, with 13 bases between. The V gene's germline CDR1 is SGHDT and CDR2 YYEEEE. The CDR3 is CASSFGGGRTEAFF. The CDR3 nucleotides read TGTGCCAGCAGCTTCGGTGGAGGGAGGACTGAAGCTTTCTTT.

V usage is TRBV6-6 and J usage is TRBJ2-6; possibly TRBD1 for D (5 bases). Germline loops: CDR1 MNHNY, CDR2 SVGAGI (reference sequence). The CDR3 is 16 amino acids. Deletions cut 6 bases from V and 0 bases from J, with 12 bases between. In nucleotides, the CDR3 is TGTGCCAGCAGCCTCTCAGGGCCCTCTGGGGCCAACGTCCTGACTTTC. This gives the protein CASSLSGPSGANVLTF.

The V and J genes are TRBV7-2 and TRBJ1-5; no clear D. CDR3 length: 16 amino acids. V was shortened by 2 bases and J by 2 bases, with 13 bases between the two germline ends. Germline loops: CDR1 SGHTA, CDR2 FQGNSA. The CDR3 DNA sequence: TGTGCCAGCAGCTTAAGATCTGACCGTGGCAATCAGCCCCAGCATTTT. This gives the protein CASSLRSDRGNQPQHF. Full variable domain (missing parts from reference TRBV7-2 and TRBJ1-5): GAGVSQSPSNKVTEKGKDVELRCDPISGHTALYWYRQSLGQGLEFLIYFQGNSAPDKSGLPSDRFSAERTGGSVSTLTIQRTQQEDSAVYLCASSLRSDRGNQPQHFGDGTRLSIL.

V usage is TRBV5-6 and J usage is TRBJ2-7, with D perhaps TRBD1 (6 bases). V lost 7 bases, J lost 0 bases, and 14 bases lay in between. Germline V gene sequence: CDR1 SGHDT, CDR2 YYEEEE. This CDR3 comprises 14 residues. CDR3 protein: CASLDQGSSYEQYF. In DNA, the CDR3 is TGTGCCAGCCTCGATCAGGGGAGCTCCTACGAGCAGTACTTC.

This clone qualifies as medium-sized. J is TRBJ1-6 and V is TRBV6-5; possible D gene TRBD1, 5 bases. Germline CDR1 reads MNHEY; CDR2 reads SVGAGI. The CDR3 totals 15 residues. Trimming pared 2 bases from V and 7 bases from J, leaving 12 bases between. The chain's CDR3 is CASSYLRGLNSPLHF. CDR3 DNA sequence: TGTGCCAGCAGTTACCTGAGGGGATTGAATTCACCCCTCCACTTT.

This chain joins TRBV4-1 and TRBJ1-1, with 10 nucleotides matching TRBD1. This CDR3 has 14 residues. Germline loops: CDR1 MGHRA, CDR2 YSYEKL. Trimming removed 3 bases from V and 8 bases from J; junction bases left unmatched: 6. The CDR3 region is CASSQGQGSTEAFF. CDR3 nucleotide sequence: TGCGCCAGCAGCCAGGGACAGGGGAGCACCGAAGCTTTCTTT.

The chain employs TRBV14 and TRBJ1-2; the D is unclear. The CDR3 loop spans 15 amino acids. Trimming removed 2 bases at V and 12 bases at J, with 22 bases between. CDR1 and CDR2 (germline): SGHDN, FVKESK. CDR3 in amino acids: CASSQTTQVGPRNTF. CDR3 DNA: TGTGCCAGCAGCCAAACTACTCAGGTGGGTCCCCGAAACACCTTC.